The next 5 T cell receptor beta chains were all read from a single sample in a study of cytomegalovirus exposure and HLA in healthy donors. The PCR used 60 Vbeta and 13 Jbeta primers. The table came from immunoSEQ multiplex PCR; TCRdb's copy has only in-frame clones and leaves some out. This table has approximately 260,000 clones, about 93% appearing once. Sequenced: PBMCs. These receptors all come from a girl between 2 and 10 years old in good health and CMV-seronegative.

This sequence joins TRBV6-6 and TRBJ2-1, with 8 bases identical to TRBD1. The CDR3 covers 16 residues. Germline loops: CDR1 MNHNY, CDR2 SVGAGI (reference sequence). V gave up 6 bases and J gave up 5 bases; unmatched junction bases: 12. The CDR3: CASRTGAGGVDNEQFF. CDR3 nucleotide sequence: TGTGCCAGCAGGACTGGCGCAGGGGGCGTCGACAATGAGCAGTTCTTC.

In this sample, this clone turned up once. The CDR3 protein is CASSQWGDRGGGEQFF. CDR3 nucleotides: TGTGCCAGCAGTCAATGGGGGGACAGGGGAGGCGGCGAGCAGTTCTTC. The chain joins TRBV2 to TRBJ2-1, with 10 bases identical to TRBD1. From germline, CDR1 is SNHLY and CDR2 FYNNEI. The V segment lost 5 bases and the J segment 10 bases; nucleotides outside the gene matches: 14. CDR3 length equals 16 residues.

The chain carries TRBV27 and TRBJ2-5, with D perhaps TRBD1 (6 bases). The better agreement between TRBJ2-7 and the DNA end casts doubt on the J call. This CDR3 has 13 amino acids. Germline CDR1 is MNHEY and CDR2 is SMNVEV (reference sequence). The CDR3 region has the DNA TGTGCCAGCAGAGCTGACAGGCCCTACGAGCAGTACTTC. This translates into CASRADRPYEQYF.

The V and J genes are TRBV19 and TRBJ2-2, with 9 bases identical to TRBD1. CDR1 and CDR2 (germline): LNHDA, SQIVND (reference sequence). The CDR3 extends over 17 amino acids. The J segment lost 0 bases and the V segment lost 6 bases, leaving 8 bases of the junction unmatched. In DNA, the CDR3 is TGTGCCAGTAGCCTCACAGGGGGCTTCGCGAACACCGGGGAGCTGTTTTTT. The encoded protein is CASSLTGGFANTGELFF.

This clone was recorded a few times. The chain links TRBV6-5 to TRBJ2-7, with 11 bases fitting TRBD1. After removal of 4 bases from V and 3 bases from J, the junction contained 5 bases not matched to a gene. This CDR3 has 15 amino acids. The V gene's germline CDR1 is MNHEY and CDR2 SVGAGI. The CDR3 is CASSFFGTGGYEQYF. The CDR3 DNA reads as TGTGCCAGCAGTTTTTTTGGGACAGGGGGCTACGAGCAGTACTTC.